This is a list of T cell receptor beta chains from one sample in a study. TCRdb processed the 5' RACE reads anew with MiXCR; each CDR3 protein has one entry. The sample includes around 4,800 distinct CDR3 sequences, 55% to 75% of them seen just once. Sequenced input: Tregs sorted from blood. These TCRs come from a female donor with breast cancer. Both conserved end residues are part of each CDR3. D genes are given only for firm matches. The size of a clone is reported for some rows only, either as once, few or many, or as a class for expanded clones.

j_gene: TRBJ1-5
v_gene: TRBV4-1
abundance: once
d_gene: TRBD1
CDR3nt: TGCGCCAGCAGCCAAGCGACAGGGGAGGCCAGTCAGCCCCAGCATTTT
CDR3aa: CASSQATGEASQPQHF

j_gene: TRBJ2-1
v_gene: TRBV12-3/TRBV12-4
abundance: -
d_gene: -
CDR3nt: TGTGCCAGCAGGGTCCGCGGGAACTACAATGAGCAGTTCTTC
CDR3aa: CASRVRGNYNEQFF

j_gene: TRBJ2-2
v_gene: TRBV11-3
abundance: -
d_gene: -
CDR3nt: TGTGCCAGCAGCTTATGGACGAACACCGGGGAGCTGTTTTTT
CDR3aa: CASSLWTNTGELFF

j_gene: TRBJ1-1
v_gene: TRBV7-9
abundance: -
d_gene: -
CDR3nt: TGTGCCAGCGGCAGGAACACTGAAGCTTTCTTT
CDR3aa: CASGRNTEAFF

j_gene: TRBJ1-1
v_gene: TRBV27
abundance: -
d_gene: -
CDR3nt: TGTGCCAGCAGTTTCGGGCAGCCGAACACTGAAGCTTTCTTT
CDR3aa: CASSFGQPNTEAFF

j_gene: TRBJ2-1
v_gene: TRBV7-8
abundance: -
d_gene: TRBD2
CDR3nt: TGTGCCAGCAGCTTCGGACTAGCGGGAGACACCATCTACAATGAGCAGTTCTTC
CDR3aa: CASSFGLAGDTIYNEQFF

j_gene: TRBJ2-3
v_gene: TRBV27
abundance: -
d_gene: TRBD2
CDR3nt: TGTGCCAGCAGTTTTCCCCACGATAGCGGGAGCACAGATACGCAGTATTTT
CDR3aa: CASSFPHDSGSTDTQYF

j_gene: TRBJ1-5
v_gene: TRBV6-5
abundance: -
d_gene: TRBD1
CDR3nt: TGTGCCAGCAGCCCCGGACAGGGTAGTCAGCCCCAGCATTTT
CDR3aa: CASSPGQGSQPQHF

j_gene: TRBJ1-1
v_gene: TRBV6-5
abundance: -
d_gene: -
CDR3nt: TGTGCCAGCACTTCCGAGCTTGGGGTTTGGACTGAAGCTTTCTTT
CDR3aa: CASTSELGVWTEAFF

j_gene: TRBJ1-1
v_gene: TRBV6-5
abundance: -
d_gene: TRBD1
CDR3nt: TGTGCCAGCAGTTACACCTCGGGACAGGGGCGTAAAAACACTGAAGCTTTCTTT
CDR3aa: CASSYTSGQGRKNTEAFF

j_gene: TRBJ1-5
v_gene: TRBV6-1
abundance: -
d_gene: -
CDR3nt: TGTGCCAGCCGGTCGGGGGGCAATCAGCCCCAGCATTTT
CDR3aa: CASRSGGNQPQHF

j_gene: TRBJ1-1
v_gene: TRBV27
abundance: -
d_gene: -
CDR3nt: TGTGCCAGCAGTTTTCCACAGGGTGAAGCTTTCTTT
CDR3aa: CASSFPQGEAFF

j_gene: TRBJ2-5
v_gene: TRBV12-3/TRBV12-4
abundance: -
d_gene: -
CDR3nt: TGTGCCAGCAGCGAGACCCAAGAGACCCAGTACTTC
CDR3aa: CASSETQETQYF

j_gene: TRBJ2-5
v_gene: TRBV7-7
abundance: once
d_gene: TRBD2
CDR3nt: TGTGCTAGCAGCTTAGGGCTAGCGGAACAAGAGACCCAGTACTTC
CDR3aa: CASSLGLAEQETQYF

j_gene: TRBJ1-2
v_gene: TRBV4-1
abundance: -
d_gene: -
CDR3nt: TGCGCCAGCAGCCAGAAAATAGACTATGGCTACACCTTC
CDR3aa: CASSQKIDYGYTF

j_gene: TRBJ2-7
v_gene: TRBV5-1
abundance: -
d_gene: -
CDR3nt: TGCGCCAGCAGCTTGGAATGGGACTACGAGCAGTACTTC
CDR3aa: CASSLEWDYEQYF

j_gene: TRBJ2-7
v_gene: TRBV7-3
abundance: -
d_gene: TRBD1
CDR3nt: TGTGCCAGCAGCTTACTGGGGACAGGGTCCTACGAGCAGTACTTC
CDR3aa: CASSLLGTGSYEQYF

j_gene: TRBJ2-7
v_gene: TRBV4-1
abundance: few
d_gene: -
CDR3nt: TGCGCCAGCAGCCAAGACAACGCCTACGAGCAGTACTTC
CDR3aa: CASSQDNAYEQYF

j_gene: TRBJ1-1
v_gene: TRBV4-2
abundance: -
d_gene: -
CDR3nt: TGTGCCAGCAGCCAAGGAATGGCAGGGGACACTGAAGCTTTCTTT
CDR3aa: CASSQGMAGDTEAFF

j_gene: TRBJ1-2
v_gene: TRBV12-3/TRBV12-4
abundance: few
d_gene: -
CDR3nt: TGTGCCAGCAGTTTCATGGGAGGCGGCTACACCTTC
CDR3aa: CASSFMGGGYTF